The 27 T cell receptor beta chains given below trace back to one sample, sequenced in a study of blood T cell repertoires in COVID-19. Profiled with immunoSEQ multiplex PCR; TCRdb holds only in-frame clones, not every one. The sample consists of around 100,000 clones, roughly 82% of them appearing once. Sequenced sample: peripheral blood. These receptors all come from a human donor in a cohort sampled during active COVID-19.

The chain recombines TRBV6-5 with TRBJ1-2, with D uncertain. The V gene's germline CDR1 is MNHEY and CDR2 SVGAGI. The CDR3 covers 14 residues. With 2 bases removed from V and 7 bases from J, the gap between germline ends came to 14 bases. CDR3 sequence reads: CASSYLRDRGGYTF. CDR3 nucleotides: TGTGCCAGCAGTTACCTCCGGGATCGTGGTGGCTACACCTTC.

This sequence joins TRBV5-8 and TRBJ2-7, with D possibly being TRBD2 (5 bases). The CDR3 extends over 13 amino acids. The V and J ends lost 5 bases and 0 bases respectively, with 9 bases between them. Germline-derived CDR1 and CDR2 are SGHTS and YDEGEE. CDR3 residues: CASRVLGSYEQYF. CDR3 DNA sequence: TGTGCCAGCAGGGTACTAGGCTCCTACGAGCAGTACTTC.

The chain links TRBV5-1 to TRBJ1-1; tentative D call: TRBD1 (5 bases). The germline V gene encodes CDR1 SGHRS and CDR2 YFSETQ. The CDR3 runs 15 residues. V lost 4 bases and J 5 bases, leaving 18 bases between the germline ends. CDR3 bases: TGCGCCAGCAGCCCCGACCCCGCAGGGTTTACTGAAGCTTTCTTT. It specifies CASSPDPAGFTEAFF.

The V gene is TRBV19, the J gene TRBJ1-5, with 10 bases identical to TRBD1. The ends lost 10 bases at V and 10 bases at J; junction bases unmatched: 16. The CDR3 has 15 amino acids. Germline assignment: CDR1 LNHDA and CDR2 SQIVND (reference sequence). For the CDR3, the DNA is TGTGCCACCGAGGGGGACAGGGGCCGTCGGGGTCCCCAGCATTTT. It yields the protein CATEGDRGRRGPQHF.

CDR3 in DNA: TGTGCCAGCAGTTTATCGCGACAGGGGTGGGAGCAGTACTTC. Its translation: CASSLSRQGWEQYF. The gene calls are TRBV27 and TRBJ2-7; 8 bases match TRBD1. The CDR3 is made up of 14 amino acids. The germline V gene has CDR1 MNHEY and CDR2 SMNVEV (reference sequence). V lost 0 bases and J lost 7; bases outside the gene matches: 5.

As regards this clone: The same CDR3 can be traced to other DNA sequences in this sample. The chain uses TRBV5-1 and TRBJ1-2, with D maybe TRBD1 (6 bases). The germline V gene has CDR1 SGHRS and CDR2 YFSETQ. The CDR3 runs 14 residues. Deletions cut 4 bases from V and 4 bases from J, with 14 bases between. The CDR3 sequence: CASSPGQGSYGYTF. For the CDR3, the DNA is TGCGCCAGCAGCCCGGGACAAGGATCCTATGGCTACACCTTC.

This clone was seen a single time. V usage is TRBV3-1 (or the pseudogene TRBV3-2) and J usage is TRBJ2-7; D possibly corresponds to TRBD2 (6 bases). This CDR3 is built from 12 residues. The V end lost 1 base, the J end lost 6 bases, and 7 bases lay between the germline ends. The germline CDR1 and CDR2 sequences are LGHDT and YNNKEL (reference sequence). The CDR3 coding sequence is TGTGCCAGCAGCCAAGGGAGGGGCGAGCAGTACTTC. Residues: CASSQGRGEQYF.

The rearrangement links TRBV7-8 to TRBJ1-2, with 8 bases matching TRBD1. The germline V gene has CDR1 SGHVS and CDR2 FQNEAQ. With 5 bases clipped from V and 5 bases from J, the junction kept 7 bases outside the gene matches. The CDR3 is 14 amino acids. The CDR3 is CASSDTRQGYGYTF. In DNA form, the CDR3 reads TGTGCCAGCAGCGACACCCGACAGGGGTATGGCTACACCTTC.

This clone was seen only a few times. The V gene is TRBV5-4, the J gene TRBJ1-6; the D gene is possibly TRBD1 (5 bases). There are 15 residues in the CDR3. V gave up 6 bases and J gave up 7 bases, with 17 bases separating them. Germline loops: CDR1 SGHNT, CDR2 YYREEE (reference sequence). The DNA for the CDR3 is TGTGCCAGCATTATTGGGGCGCCCGCGAATTCACCCCTCCACTTT. It codes for CASIIGAPANSPLHF. The full variable domain, its missing parts supplied by reference TRBV5-4 and TRBJ1-6, is ETGVTQSPTHLIKTRGQQVTLRCSSQSGHNTVSWYQQALGQGPQFIFQYYREEENGRGNFPPRFSGLQFPNYSSELNVNALELDDSALYLCASIIGAPANSPLHFGNGTRLTVT.

The CDR3 protein is CASSELYRGDGYTF. CDR3 DNA: TGTGCCAGCAGTGAGTTATACAGGGGAGATGGCTACACCTTC. J is TRBJ1-2 and V is TRBV6-1; TRBD1 matches 7 bases. Germline CDR1 is MNHNS and CDR2 is SASEGT. This CDR3 is built from 14 residues. With 3 bases clipped from V and 6 bases from J, the junction kept 7 bases outside the gene matches.

The V call is TRBV5-4, the J call TRBJ1-1; weak D call: TRBD1 (5 bases). The CDR3 loop spans 16 amino acids. V gave up 5 bases and J gave up 0 bases, with 17 bases separating them. Germline V gene data show CDR1 as SGHNT and CDR2 as YYREEE (reference sequence). CDR3 sequence reads: CASRPGGVGMNTEAFF. The DNA of the CDR3 is TGTGCCAGCAGGCCCGGGGGTGTGGGGATGAACACTGAAGCTTTCTTT.

V and J are TRBV7-9 and TRBJ1-1; D uncertain. The germline gives CDR1 SEHNR, CDR2 FQNEAQ (reference sequence). This CDR3 spans 14 amino acids. V lost 6 bases and J 1 base, leaving 12 bases between the germline ends. Here the CDR3 DNA reads TGTGCCAGCAGGGGGTGGGAGGCGAACACTGAAGCTTTCTTT. This codes for CASRGWEANTEAFF.

The gene calls are TRBV12-3 or TRBV12-4 and TRBJ1-4; no clear D. The CDR3 loop spans 13 amino acids. The ends were cut back, 3 bases at V and 1 base at J, with 3 bases in the middle. CDR3 sequence reads: CASSFRTNEKLFF. The CDR3 coding sequence is TGTGCCAGCAGTTTTAGAACTAATGAAAAACTGTTTTTT.

V and J are TRBV15 and TRBJ2-7; 8 bases agree with TRBD1. Germline V gives CDR1 LNHNV, CDR2 YYDKDF (reference sequence). This CDR3 contains 16 residues. Losses at the gene ends were 1 base for V and 2 bases for J; bases not matched to a gene: 7. The CDR3 reads CATSRGRDRFTYEQYF. The CDR3 nucleotides read TGTGCCACCAGCAGAGGGAGGGACAGGTTTACCTACGAGCAGTACTTC.

The V gene is TRBV5-4, the J gene TRBJ2-7; TRBD2 is a possible D gene (6 bases). The CDR3 loop spans 12 amino acids. Germline-derived CDR1 and CDR2 are SGHNT and YYREEE (reference sequence). Trimming stripped 4 bases from V and 4 bases from J, with 9 bases between. This CDR3 reads CASSAGGYEQYF. CDR3 bases: TGTGCCAGCAGCGCCGGAGGGTACGAGCAGTACTTC.

This chain links TRBV27 with TRBJ1-5; possibly TRBD1 for D (5 bases). The length of the CDR3 is 15 residues. The ends were cut back, 4 bases at V and 2 bases at J, with 12 bases in the middle. The germline gives CDR1 MNHEY, CDR2 SMNVEV (reference sequence). CDR3 region: CASSSAGPGNQPQHF. The CDR3 coding sequence is TGTGCCAGCAGTTCGGCAGGGCCCGGCAATCAGCCCCAGCATTTT.

This chain uses TRBV2 with TRBJ2-5; D uncertain. Trimming left V 5 bases short and J 3 bases short, with 7 bases between. CDR1 is SNHLY, CDR2 FYNNEI, per germline. This CDR3 is 12 amino acids long. CDR3 residues: CASSYSEETQYF. CDR3 DNA sequence: TGTGCCAGCAGTTACTCGGAAGAGACCCAGTACTTC.

V and J are TRBV7-6 and TRBJ2-7, with 11 positions matching TRBD2. CDR1 is SGHVS, CDR2 FNYEAQ, per germline. CDR3 length equals 18 residues. V shed 4 bases, J shed 4 bases, and the junction held 15 bases outside the gene matches. The CDR3 DNA sequence: TGTGCCAGCAGCTCATTAATTGCTAATAGCGGGGGGGCTTACGAGCAGTACTTC. It is translated as CASSSLIANSGGAYEQYF. Combining the CDR3 with reference TRBV7-6 and TRBJ2-7 gives the whole variable domain GAGVSQSPRYKVTKRGQDVALRCDPISGHVSLYWYRQALGQGPEFLTYFNYEAQQDKSGLPNDRFSAERPEGSISTLTIQRTEQRDSAMYRCASSSLIANSGGAYEQYFGPGTRLTVT.

V gene TRBV3-1 (or the pseudogene TRBV3-2) combines with J gene TRBJ1-2, with TRBD1 matching 11 bases. Germline CDR1 reads LGHDT; CDR2 reads YNNKEL (reference sequence). J gave up 0 bases and V 3 bases, and 6 bases lay outside the gene matches. This CDR3 spans 17 amino acids. This CDR3 reads CASSHRDRGATNYGYTF. In DNA, the CDR3 is TGTGCCAGCAGCCACCGGGACAGGGGGGCTACTAACTATGGCTACACCTTC.

The chain has TRBV6-1 and TRBJ2-1; TRBD1 matches at 11 bases. The CDR3 totals 16 residues. Germline assignment: CDR1 MNHNS and CDR2 SASEGT. The trim removed 4 bases at V and 8 bases at J, leaving 10 bases unmatched. For the CDR3, the DNA is TGTGCCAGCAGTGTAACCGGGACAGGGGGAATCTATGAGCAGTTCTTC. It yields the protein CASSVTGTGGIYEQFF.

The chain joins TRBV10-3 to TRBJ2-1, with a possible D match to TRBD1 (6 bases). CDR1 ENHRY and CDR2 SYGVKD come from the germline V gene. V dropped 6 bases and J dropped 0 bases, with 15 bases sitting between them. The CDR3 runs to 16 residues. The CDR3 nucleotides read TGTGCCATCAGGGAACAGGGTAGGAGCTCCTACAATGAGCAGTTCTTC. Its translation is CAIREQGRSSYNEQFF.

This rearrangement joins TRBV4-2 to TRBJ2-7; 13 bases line up with TRBD2. Germline loops: CDR1 LGHNA, CDR2 YNFKEQ. Germline trimming cut 2 bases from V and 7 bases from J; bases unmatched to any gene: 8. The CDR3 consists of 16 residues. CDR3 amino acids: CASSQQTSGGAWEQYF. CDR3 coding DNA: TGTGCCAGCAGCCAACAAACTAGCGGGGGGGCGTGGGAGCAGTACTTC.

V gene TRBV7-9 combines with J gene TRBJ2-6; D is undetermined. CDR3 length: 14 amino acids. The germline V gene encodes CDR1 SEHNR and CDR2 FQNEAQ (reference sequence). Deletions cut 5 bases from V and 1 base from J, with 6 bases between. The CDR3 loop reads CASSVRSGANVLTF. DNA for the CDR3: TGTGCCAGCAGCGTACGGTCTGGGGCCAACGTCCTGACTTTC.

This rearrangement joins TRBV11-3 to TRBJ2-3, with 12 bases lining up with TRBD2. In germline, CDR1 is SGHNT, CDR2 YENEEA. Germline trimming cut 0 bases from V and 3 bases from J; bases unmatched to any gene: 7. The CDR3 loop spans 18 amino acids. Here the CDR3 DNA reads TGTGCCAGCAGCTTAGAGGCTAGCGGGGGGGCCGGAACAGATACGCAGTATTTT. This translates into CASSLEASGGAGTDTQYF.

V gene TRBV7-3 combines with J gene TRBJ2-7; no clear D gene. CDR1 and CDR2 from the germline V gene are SGHTA and FQGTGA. The CDR3 extends over 13 amino acids. V lost 5 bases and J 3 bases, leaving 11 bases between the germline ends. The CDR3 region is CASSPHRHYEQYF. DNA of the CDR3: TGTGCCAGCAGCCCACACCGTCACTACGAGCAGTACTTC.

This rearrangement joins TRBV5-1 to TRBJ1-1, with TRBD1 matching over 7 bases. The CDR3 length is 15 residues. Germline V gene sequence: CDR1 SGHRS, CDR2 YFSETQ. After removal of 1 base from V and 2 bases from J, the junction contained 5 bases not matched to a gene. CDR3 protein: CASSLQGGPNTEAFF. The CDR3 DNA sequence: TGCGCCAGCAGCTTGCAGGGGGGCCCTAACACTGAAGCTTTCTTT.

This chain links TRBV11-2 with TRBJ1-5; the D is unclear. The V and J ends lost 1 base and 5 bases respectively, with 6 bases between them. This CDR3 is 13 amino acids long. CDR1 and CDR2 from the germline V gene are SGHAT and FQNNGV. The CDR3 DNA reads TGTGCCAGCAGCTTAGCCGGGGATCAGCCCCAGCATTTT. Translating gives CASSLAGDQPQHF.